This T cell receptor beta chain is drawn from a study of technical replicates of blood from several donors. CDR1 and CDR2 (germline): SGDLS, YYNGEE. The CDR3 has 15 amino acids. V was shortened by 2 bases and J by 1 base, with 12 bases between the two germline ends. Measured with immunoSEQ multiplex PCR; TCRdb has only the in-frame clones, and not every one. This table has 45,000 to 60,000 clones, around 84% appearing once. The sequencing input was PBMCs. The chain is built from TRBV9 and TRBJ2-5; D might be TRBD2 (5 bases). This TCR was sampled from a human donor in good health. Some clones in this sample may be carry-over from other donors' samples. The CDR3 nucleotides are TGTGCCAGCAGCGTTTCAAACGGACTCCAAGAGACCCAGTACTTC. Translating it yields CASSVSNGLQETQYF.